This note documents a single T cell receptor beta chain sequence. The specificity of this receptor is unknown. No base quality information exists; no much larger clone differs at one position. High-throughput TCR beta sequencing profiled peripheral blood CD8+ and CD4+ T cells from healthy donors, Susac syndrome patients and multiple sclerosis patients. Susac syndrome patients met recently defined diagnostic criteria for definite or probable disease. Bulk CD8+ and CD4+ T cells were purified by magnetic negative isolation, whereas CD8+ TEMRA cells were enriched by FACS. Blood was drawn into EDTA tubes, processed within 24 hours, and PBMCs were isolated by density gradient centrifugation. PBMCs intended for TCR sequencing were frozen in liquid nitrogen and were later thawed in a 37 degrees C water bath. The sorted or isolated CD4+, CD8+ and CD8+ TEMRA cells had a purity of 90% or higher. V gives up 2 bases and J gives up 0 bases, and the segment between their germline ends measures 6 bases. The CDR3, from cysteine to phenylalanine, totals 14 residues. The DNA shown is the 42-base CDR3, in frame from base 1. CDR1 and CDR2 are drawn from the germline V gene: MNHNS, SASEGT.

The sample comes from a study of CD8 T cells in Susac syndrome (dated by TCRdb to between 2018 and 2020). Looking at the study overall: Of the Susac syndrome patients who were sequenced, under ten were in clinical remission while 5 or 6 had clinically active disease. Whether CD8+ T cell activation and differentiation in Susac syndrome was antigen driven was tested using repertoire sequencing. Susac syndrome patients were therapy-naive, on corticosteroids (some also receiving IVIg), or on IVIg alone at blood withdrawal. Points the paper makes about the study in general: The number of individuals in the TCR sequencing and HLA analysis was recognized as being relatively small. In the CD4+ T cell repertoire of Susac syndrome patients, clonal expansion was not detected.

RNA was extracted using the RNeasy kit, and roughly 0.5 to 1 microgram was reverse transcribed with random hexamers. The immunoSEQ multiplex PCR assay, which covers 54 Vbeta and 13 Jbeta segments, was used to amplify TCR beta CDR3 regions. Bias from PCR amplification was corrected by using a synthetic template baseline for primer optimization and for computational correction. In the original analysis: Reads were annotated to V, D and J genes according to IMGT and were analyzed with immunoSEQ Analyzer, with only productive sequences retained. To calculate clonality, Shannon entropy was normalized by log2 of the number of productive unique sequences and then subtracted from one. For each patient and control, public and private clones were evaluated within the 100 most prevalent clones. Clones were defined as Susac-specific if absent from the healthy and MS cohorts, from around 1,000 published viral clones and from other ImmuneACCESS disease sequences. In-frame beta chains were kept once TCRdb had trimmed the public reads at Q25 with fastp and called clones with MiXCR. A single entry per CDR3 protein holds the most common genes and DNA from its merged rows. None of the V and J calls come from the authors' own analysis; TCRdb made them. The sample table records under 200,000 distinct CDR3 sequences; roughly nine tenths of these occur just once. The top ten clonotypes cover approximately 0.09% of the sample.

The sequence is built from TRBV6-1 and TRBJ2-3, with the D gene uncertain. This clonotype originated in a human donor with Susac syndrome. The sequencing sample was made of CD4+ T cells from PBMCs. The DNA sequence follows: TGTGCCAGCAGTGAATTCGTGAGCACAGATACGCAGTATTTT. It translates to CASSEFVSTDTQYF.